One and the same sample provided the 2 T cell receptor beta chains below, sequenced in a study of blood T cell repertoires in COVID-19. Method: immunoSEQ multiplex PCR; TCRdb's copy keeps in-frame clones and lacks some. The sample has 130,000 or so clones, around 89% seen once. Sequenced material: peripheral blood. These receptors came from a man aged 50 to 59 with active or convalescent COVID-19.

CDR3 sequence (DNA): TGTGCCAGCAGGACAACAGGGGCGGCTGAAGCTTTCTTT. It codes for CASRTTGAAEAFF. The rearrangement joins TRBV7-9 to TRBJ1-1; 7 positions match TRBD1. The CDR3 totals 13 residues. V lost 6 bases to trimming and J lost 6 bases; unmatched junction nucleotides: 7. CDR1 is SEHNR and CDR2 is FQNEAQ in the germline V gene (reference sequence).

This sequence joins TRBV5-4 and TRBJ2-7; D might be TRBD2 (6 bases). The CDR3 is 13 amino acids. Trimming shortened V by 4 bases and J by 1 base, and 9 bases separated the two germline ends. Germline CDR1 is SGHNT and CDR2 is YYREEE (reference sequence). CDR3: CASSAGTSYEQYF. The CDR3, as DNA: TGTGCCAGCAGCGCCGGGACTTCCTACGAGCAGTACTTC.